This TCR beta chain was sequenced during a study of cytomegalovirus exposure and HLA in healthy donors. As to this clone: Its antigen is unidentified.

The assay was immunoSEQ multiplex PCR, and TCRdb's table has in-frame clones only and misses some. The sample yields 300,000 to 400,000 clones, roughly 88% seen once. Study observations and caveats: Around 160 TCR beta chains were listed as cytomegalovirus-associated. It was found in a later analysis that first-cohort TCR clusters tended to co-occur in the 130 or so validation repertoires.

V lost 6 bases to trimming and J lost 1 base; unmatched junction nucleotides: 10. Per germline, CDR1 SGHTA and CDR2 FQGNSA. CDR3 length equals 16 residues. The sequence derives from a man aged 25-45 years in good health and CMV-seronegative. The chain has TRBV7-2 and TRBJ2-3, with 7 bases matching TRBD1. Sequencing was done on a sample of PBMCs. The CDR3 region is CASRGSGGEGTDTQYF. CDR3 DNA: TGTGCCAGCAGAGGGTCAGGGGGAGAGGGCACAGATACGCAGTATTTT.